The 11 T cell receptor beta chains presented below share a single source sample, sequenced in a study of T cell repertoires in cytomegalovirus infection (dated by TCRdb to about 2019). Their antigen targets remain unknown. In the paper's terms, the treatment or condition label means: in vitro stimulation with specific CMV peptide epitopes to enrich CMV-specific T cells. Instrument on record: Illumina HiSeq 1500. The public reads were run again by TCRdb, first through fastp at Q25 and then through MiXCR, and only productive beta chains were kept. CDR3 protein sequences are deduplicated, and each keeps its most common genes and DNA. The sample table contains around 570,000 distinct CDR3 sequences; only one count was recorded for 40% of them. 48% of the sample goes to the ten largest clones. This material consisted of cultured PBMCs, taken from culture after CMV antigen stimulation. Receptor source: a human donor in good health (CMV status not recorded). Some clones in this sample may be carry-over from other donors' samples.

This chain joins TRBV7-2 and TRBJ1-6; D is perhaps TRBD1 (5 bases). The CDR3 sequence is 18 residues long. V lost 3 bases and J 6 bases, leaving 21 bases between the germline ends. Germline V CDR1 and CDR2: SGHTA, FQGNSA. CDR3 loop: CASSLGPGRRRGNSPLHF. For the CDR3, the DNA is TGTGCCAGCAGCTTGGGGCCCGGGCGACGGCGGGGTAATTCACCCCTCCACTTT.

The sample holds a few counts of this clonotype. This chain links TRBV28 with TRBJ1-4; D unclear. Germline values: CDR1 MDHEN, CDR2 SYDVKM. This CDR3 has 14 amino acids. Trimming stripped 8 bases from V and 7 bases from J, with 17 bases between. The CDR3 DNA is TGTGCCAGCGGAATACTGGCTGGAAGTGAAAAACTGTTTTTT. It is translated as CASGILAGSEKLFF. Combining the CDR3 with reference TRBV28 and TRBJ1-4 gives the whole variable domain DVKVTQSSRYLVKRTGEKVFLECVQDMDHENMFWYRQDPGLGLRLIYFSYDVKMKEKGDIPEGYSVSREKKERFSLILESASTNQTSMYLCASGILAGSEKLFFGSGTQLSVL.

This clonotype occurred a few times. The chain uses TRBV7-2 and TRBJ2-1; D might be TRBD2 (6 bases). Germline values: CDR1 SGHTA, CDR2 FQGNSA. V shed 5 bases and J shed 1 base, with 15 bases lying between them. The CDR3 is made up of 16 amino acids. The CDR3 DNA follows: TGTGCCAGCAGCACTTGGGCTAGCGCGTCCTACAATGAGCAGTTCTTC. It codes for CASSTWASASYNEQFF.

This clonotype was counted only a few times. The CDR3 nucleotides read TGTGCCAGCAGCTTGAGGGTAGCAAAAGAGACCCAGTACTTC. This gives the protein CASSLRVAKETQYF. The chain recombines TRBV7-2 with TRBJ2-5; weak D call: TRBD2 (5 bases). CDR1 and CDR2 (germline): SGHTA, FQGNSA. The CDR3 is made up of 14 amino acids. Between the trimmed V and J ends, which lost 3 bases and 3 bases, there was a span of 11 bases.

The rearrangement links TRBV6-6 to TRBJ1-1, with D perhaps TRBD1 (5 bases). V shed 2 bases and J shed 7 bases, with 8 bases lying between them. This CDR3 is built from 12 residues. Germline values: CDR1 MNHNY, CDR2 SVGAGI (reference sequence). This CDR3 reads CASSYGGIEAFF. Here the CDR3 DNA reads TGTGCCAGCAGTTACGGGGGGATTGAAGCTTTCTTT.

The rearrangement uses TRBV12-3 or TRBV12-4 and TRBJ2-7; D is possibly TRBD2 (6 bases). The CDR3 is made up of 14 amino acids. V was shortened by 6 bases and J by 0 bases, with 12 bases between the two germline ends. The CDR3 nucleotides are TGTGCCAGCAGGGTGGTGGGGGGCTCCTACGAGCAGTACTTC. Translation gives CASRVVGGSYEQYF.

V and J are TRBV4-1 and TRBJ2-1, with D perhaps assigned TRBD1 or TRBD2 (5 bases each). The V and J ends lost 5 bases and 10 bases respectively, with 9 bases between them. The CDR3 runs 11 residues. CDR1 is MGHRA and CDR2 is YSYEKL in the germline V gene. Written as DNA, the CDR3 is TGCGCCAGCAGCGAAAGGGACGAGCAGTTCTTC. It encodes CASSERDEQFF.

The chain carries TRBV6-2 or TRBV6-3 and TRBJ2-1; 7 bases match TRBD2. After removal of 2 bases from V and 5 bases from J, the junction contained 12 bases not matched to a gene. CDR1 is MNHEY, CDR2 SVGEGT, per germline. The CDR3 spans 17 residues. CDR3 bases: TGTGCCAGCAGTTACCCACCCCGGGGGGATAAGGACAATGAGCAGTTCTTC. The encoded protein is CASSYPPRGDKDNEQFF.

This clonotype was seen a handful of times. This chain links TRBV7-2 with TRBJ2-2; no clear D. The germline V and J ends were trimmed by 5 bases and 0 bases, with 13 bases remaining between them. Germline CDR1 and CDR2: SGHTA and FQGNSA. CDR3 length equals 16 residues. CDR3 region: CASSTRSFTNTGELFF. Here the CDR3 DNA reads TGTGCCAGCAGCACCAGGAGTTTTACGAACACCGGGGAGCTGTTTTTT.

This clonotype was picked up a small number of times. The chain combines TRBV7-6 with TRBJ1-5; D ambiguous. Trimming took off 6 bases at V and 9 bases at J, with 9 bases between the two ends. Germline CDR1 is SGHVS and CDR2 is FNYEAQ. The CDR3 extends over 11 amino acids. CDR3 sequence reads: CASSLAGPQHF. CDR3 coding DNA: TGTGCCAGCAGTTTGGCAGGGCCCCAGCATTTT.

Worth noting for this clonotype: One junction end disagrees with the germline gene, perhaps due to a read error. The CDR3 spells CASSLGSGF. CDR3 nucleotides: TGTGCCAGCAGCTTAGGGTCGGGTTTT. The rearrangement links TRBV7-8 to TRBJ2-3; D not resolved. This CDR3 comprises 9 residues. Germline lookup yields CDR1 SGHVS and CDR2 FQNEAQ. Full variable domain (remainder filled in from reference TRBV7-8 and TRBJ2-3): GAGVSQSPRYKVAKRGQDVALRCDPISGHVSLFWYQQALGQGPEFLTYFQNEAQLDKSGLPSDRFFAERPEGSVSTLKIQRTQQEDSAVYLCASSLGSGFGPGTRLTVL.